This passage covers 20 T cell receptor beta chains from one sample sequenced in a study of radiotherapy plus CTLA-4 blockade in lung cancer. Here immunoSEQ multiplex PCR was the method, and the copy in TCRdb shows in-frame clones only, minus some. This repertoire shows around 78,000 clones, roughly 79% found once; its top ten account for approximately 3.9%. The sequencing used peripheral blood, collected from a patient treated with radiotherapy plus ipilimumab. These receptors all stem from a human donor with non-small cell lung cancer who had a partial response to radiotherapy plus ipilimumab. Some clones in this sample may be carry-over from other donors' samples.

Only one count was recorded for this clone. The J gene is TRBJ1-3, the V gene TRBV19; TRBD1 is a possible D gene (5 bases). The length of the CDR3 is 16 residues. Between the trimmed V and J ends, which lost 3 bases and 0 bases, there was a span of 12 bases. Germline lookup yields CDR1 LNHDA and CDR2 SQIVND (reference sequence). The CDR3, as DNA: TGTGCCAGTAGTATGGGACTGGAACTCTCTGGAAACACCATATATTTT. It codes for CASSMGLELSGNTIYF.

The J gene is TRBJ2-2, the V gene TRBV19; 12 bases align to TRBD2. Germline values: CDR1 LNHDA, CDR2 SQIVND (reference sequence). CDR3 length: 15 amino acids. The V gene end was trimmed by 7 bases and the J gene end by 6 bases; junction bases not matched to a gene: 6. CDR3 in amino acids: CASTPTSGGSGELFF. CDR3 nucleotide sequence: TGTGCCAGTACCCCGACTAGCGGGGGATCCGGGGAGCTGTTTTTT.

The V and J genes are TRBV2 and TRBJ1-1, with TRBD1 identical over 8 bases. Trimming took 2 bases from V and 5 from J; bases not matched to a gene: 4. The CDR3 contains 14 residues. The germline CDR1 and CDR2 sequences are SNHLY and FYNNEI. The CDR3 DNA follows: TGTGCCAGCAGTGAAACAGGGGGGGAGACTGAAGCTTTCTTT. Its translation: CASSETGGETEAFF.

DNA of the CDR3: TGTGCCACCAGCAGCGGGACAGGGGGCGATACGCAGTATTTT. Protein: CATSSGTGGDTQYF. The chain recombines TRBV15 with TRBJ2-3; 12 nucleotides match TRBD1. V dropped 3 bases and J dropped 6; count of bases not matched to a gene: 1. The germline V gene encodes CDR1 LNHNV and CDR2 YYDKDF (reference sequence). CDR3 size: 14 residues.

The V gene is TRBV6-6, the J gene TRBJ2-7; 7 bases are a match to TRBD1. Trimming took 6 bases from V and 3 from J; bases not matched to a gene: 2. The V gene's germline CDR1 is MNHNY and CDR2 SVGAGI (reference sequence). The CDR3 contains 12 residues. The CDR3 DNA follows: TGTGCCAGCAGGACAGGGAGCTACGAGCAGTACTTC. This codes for CASRTGSYEQYF.

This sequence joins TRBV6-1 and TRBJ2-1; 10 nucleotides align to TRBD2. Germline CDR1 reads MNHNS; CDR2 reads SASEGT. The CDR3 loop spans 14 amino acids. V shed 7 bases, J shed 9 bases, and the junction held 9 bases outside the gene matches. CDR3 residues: CASTASGRAREQFF. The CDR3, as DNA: TGTGCCAGCACTGCTAGCGGGAGAGCCCGTGAGCAGTTCTTC.

This CDR3 reads CASSLVVGTGTYEQYF. In DNA form, the CDR3 reads TGCGCCAGCAGCTTGGTGGTGGGGACAGGGACTTACGAGCAGTACTTC. The rearrangement joins TRBV5-1 to TRBJ2-7, with 9 bases identical to TRBD1. CDR3 length equals 16 residues. J gave up 4 bases and V 0 bases, and 8 bases lay outside the gene matches. In germline, CDR1 is SGHRS, CDR2 YFSETQ.

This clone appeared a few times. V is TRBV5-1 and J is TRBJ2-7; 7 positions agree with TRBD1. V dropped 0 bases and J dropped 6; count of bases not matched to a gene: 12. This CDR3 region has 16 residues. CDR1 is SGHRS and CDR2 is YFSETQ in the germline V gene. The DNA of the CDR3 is TGCGCCAGCAGCTTGGCCGGGACAGAACATGGGAGCGAGCAGTACTTC. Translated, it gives CASSLAGTEHGSEQYF.

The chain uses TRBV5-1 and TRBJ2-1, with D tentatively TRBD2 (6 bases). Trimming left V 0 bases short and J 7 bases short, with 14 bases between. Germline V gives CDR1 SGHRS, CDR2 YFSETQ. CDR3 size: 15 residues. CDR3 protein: CASSLDGGVFNEQFF. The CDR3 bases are TGCGCCAGCAGCTTGGATGGCGGGGTATTTAATGAGCAGTTCTTC.

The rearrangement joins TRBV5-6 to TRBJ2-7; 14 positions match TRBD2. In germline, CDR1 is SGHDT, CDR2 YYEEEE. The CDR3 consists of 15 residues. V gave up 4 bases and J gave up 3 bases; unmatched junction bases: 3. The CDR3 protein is CASSGTSGGYYEQYF. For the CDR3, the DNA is TGTGCCAGCAGCGGGACTAGCGGGGGTTACTACGAGCAGTACTTC.

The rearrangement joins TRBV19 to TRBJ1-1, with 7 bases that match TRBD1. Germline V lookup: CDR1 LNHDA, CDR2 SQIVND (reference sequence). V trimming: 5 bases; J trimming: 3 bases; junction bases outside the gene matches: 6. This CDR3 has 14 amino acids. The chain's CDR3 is CASSHRGRDTEAFF. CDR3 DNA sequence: TGTGCCAGTAGTCACAGGGGTCGGGACACTGAAGCTTTCTTT.

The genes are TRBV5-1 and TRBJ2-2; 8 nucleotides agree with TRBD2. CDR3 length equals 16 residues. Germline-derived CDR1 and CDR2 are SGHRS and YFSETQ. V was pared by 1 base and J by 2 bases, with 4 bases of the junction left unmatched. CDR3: CASSLFAGGNTGELFF. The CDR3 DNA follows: TGCGCCAGCAGCTTGTTTGCGGGGGGCAACACCGGGGAGCTGTTTTTT.

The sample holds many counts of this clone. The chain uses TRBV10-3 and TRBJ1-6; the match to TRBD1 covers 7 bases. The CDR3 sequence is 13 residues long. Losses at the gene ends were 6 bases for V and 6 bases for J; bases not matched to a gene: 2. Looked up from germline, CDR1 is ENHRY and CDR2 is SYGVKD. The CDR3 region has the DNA TGTGCCATCAGGACAGGGAGTAATTCACCCCTCCACTTT. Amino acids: CAIRTGSNSPLHF.

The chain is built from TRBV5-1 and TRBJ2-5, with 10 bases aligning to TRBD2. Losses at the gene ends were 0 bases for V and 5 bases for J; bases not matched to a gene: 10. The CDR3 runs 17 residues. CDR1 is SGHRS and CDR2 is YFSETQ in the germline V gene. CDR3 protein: CASSLASLAGGGETQYF. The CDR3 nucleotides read TGCGCCAGCAGCTTGGCCTCCTTAGCGGGAGGTGGGGAGACCCAGTACTTC.

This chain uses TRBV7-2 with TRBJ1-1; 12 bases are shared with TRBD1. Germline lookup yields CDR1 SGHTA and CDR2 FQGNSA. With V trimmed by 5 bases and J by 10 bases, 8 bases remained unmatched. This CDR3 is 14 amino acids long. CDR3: CASSPKGQGATAFF. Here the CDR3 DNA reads TGTGCCAGCAGCCCAAAGGGACAGGGGGCGACAGCTTTCTTT.

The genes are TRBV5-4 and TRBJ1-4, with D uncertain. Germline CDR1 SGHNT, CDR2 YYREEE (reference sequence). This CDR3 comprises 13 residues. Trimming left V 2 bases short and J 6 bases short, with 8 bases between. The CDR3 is CASSLGQDEKLFF. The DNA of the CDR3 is TGTGCCAGCAGCTTAGGCCAGGATGAAAAACTGTTTTTT.

The CDR3 sequence: CSVGQGVTQYF. The CDR3 region has the DNA TGCAGCGTTGGACAGGGGGTCACCCAGTACTTC. This rearrangement joins TRBV29-1 to TRBJ2-5; 9 bases match TRBD1. The CDR3 contains 11 residues. The V gene end was trimmed by 4 bases and the J gene end by 8 bases; junction bases not matched to a gene: 2. Germline CDR1 reads SQVTM; CDR2 reads ANQGSEA.

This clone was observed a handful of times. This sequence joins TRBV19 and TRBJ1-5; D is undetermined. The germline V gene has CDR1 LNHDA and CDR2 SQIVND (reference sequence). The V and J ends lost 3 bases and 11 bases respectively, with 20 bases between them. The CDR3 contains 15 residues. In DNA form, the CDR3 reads TGTGCCAGTAGTATGGTCGATACACCCAGCCGGGCCCAGCATTTT. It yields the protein CASSMVDTPSRAQHF.

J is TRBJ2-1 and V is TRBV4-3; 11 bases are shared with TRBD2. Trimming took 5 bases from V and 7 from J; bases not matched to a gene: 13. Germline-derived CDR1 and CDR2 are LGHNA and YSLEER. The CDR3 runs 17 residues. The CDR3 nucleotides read TGCGCCAGCAGCGCCCAGGTTTTAGCGGGGGGGTCGAATGAGCAGTTCTTC. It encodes CASSAQVLAGGSNEQFF.

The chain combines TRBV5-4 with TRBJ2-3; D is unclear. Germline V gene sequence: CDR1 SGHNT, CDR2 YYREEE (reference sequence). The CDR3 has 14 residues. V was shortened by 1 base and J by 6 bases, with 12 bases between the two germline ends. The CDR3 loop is CASSLQVTLDTQYF. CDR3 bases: TGTGCCAGCAGCTTGCAGGTTACTCTCGATACGCAGTATTTT.